This TCR beta chain was recovered during a study of shared clonotypes between healthy human individuals. Clones were read by immunoSEQ multiplex PCR, and TCRdb kept only the in-frame ones, dropping some. In the table there are some 2 million clones, 95% of which are singletons. V lost 0 bases, J lost 0 bases, and 12 bases lay in between. The CDR3 is 17 residues long. Germline CDR1 is ENHRY and CDR2 is SYGVKD. The sequence derives from a man younger than 35 in good health. The chain links TRBV10-3 to TRBJ1-5, with D uncertain. Sequencing was performed on naive CD4+ T cells sorted from blood. Noted subset: CD45RA+ positively selected. The chain's CDR3 is CAISESFSMISNQPQHF. The CDR3, as DNA: TGTGCCATCAGTGAGTCGTTTAGCATGATTAGCAATCAGCCCCAGCATTTT.